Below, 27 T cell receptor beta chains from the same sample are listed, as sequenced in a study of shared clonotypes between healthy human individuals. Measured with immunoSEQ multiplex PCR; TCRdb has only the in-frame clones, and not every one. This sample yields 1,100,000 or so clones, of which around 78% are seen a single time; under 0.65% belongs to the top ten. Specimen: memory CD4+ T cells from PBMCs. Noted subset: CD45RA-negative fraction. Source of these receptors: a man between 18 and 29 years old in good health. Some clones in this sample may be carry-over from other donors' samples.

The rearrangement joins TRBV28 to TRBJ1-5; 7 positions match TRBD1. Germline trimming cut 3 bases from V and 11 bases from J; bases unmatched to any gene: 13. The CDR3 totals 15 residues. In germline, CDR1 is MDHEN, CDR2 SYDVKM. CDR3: CASSFLDGDQGAQHF. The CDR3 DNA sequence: TGTGCCAGCAGTTTCCTCGACGGAGATCAGGGGGCCCAGCATTTT.

Here the CDR3 DNA reads TGTGCCACCTCCCCGGGTAAAACGGGAGGAAACACCATATATTTT. Its protein product is CATSPGKTGGNTIYF. This chain links TRBV9 with TRBJ1-3; no definite D call. Germline-derived CDR1 and CDR2 are SGDLS and YYNGEE. Trimming cost V 9 bases and J 4 bases, with 20 bases left between them. CDR3 length: 15 amino acids.

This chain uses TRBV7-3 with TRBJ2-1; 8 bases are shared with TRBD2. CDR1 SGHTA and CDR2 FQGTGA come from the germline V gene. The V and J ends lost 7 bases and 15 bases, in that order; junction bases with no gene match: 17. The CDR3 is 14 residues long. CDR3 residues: CASNSGGTRGSRFF. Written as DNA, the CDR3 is TGTGCCAGCAACTCAGGCGGGACTAGGGGGAGTCGGTTCTTC. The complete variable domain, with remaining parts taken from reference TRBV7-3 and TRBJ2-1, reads GAGVSQTPSNKVTEKGKYVELRCDPISGHTALYWYRQSLGQGPEFLIYFQGTGAADDSGLPNDRFFAVRPEGSVSTLKIQRTERGDSAVYLCASNSGGTRGSRFFGPGTRLTVL.

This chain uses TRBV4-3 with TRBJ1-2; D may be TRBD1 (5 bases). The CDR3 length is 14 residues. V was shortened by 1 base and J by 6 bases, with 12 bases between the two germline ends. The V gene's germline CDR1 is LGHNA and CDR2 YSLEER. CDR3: CASSQGNGGDGYTF. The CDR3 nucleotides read TGCGCCAGCAGCCAAGGAAACGGGGGTGATGGCTACACCTTC.

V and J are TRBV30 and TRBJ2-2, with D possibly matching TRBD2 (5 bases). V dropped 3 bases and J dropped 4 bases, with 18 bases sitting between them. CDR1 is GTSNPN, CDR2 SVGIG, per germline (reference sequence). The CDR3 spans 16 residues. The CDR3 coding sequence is TGTGCCTGGAGCAAGCAAGCGGTACGACTCACCGGGGAGCTGTTTTTT. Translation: CAWSKQAVRLTGELFF.

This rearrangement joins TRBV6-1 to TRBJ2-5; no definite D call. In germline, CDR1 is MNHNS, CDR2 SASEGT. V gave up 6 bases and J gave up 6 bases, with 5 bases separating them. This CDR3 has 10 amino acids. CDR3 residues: CASRRQTQYF. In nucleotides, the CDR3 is TGTGCCAGCAGGCGGCAGACCCAGTACTTC.

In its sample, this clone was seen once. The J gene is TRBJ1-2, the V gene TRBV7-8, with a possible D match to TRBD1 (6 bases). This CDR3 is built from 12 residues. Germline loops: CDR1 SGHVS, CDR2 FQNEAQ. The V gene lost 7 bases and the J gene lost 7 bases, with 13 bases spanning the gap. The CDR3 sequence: CASTVAGAGYTF. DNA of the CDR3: TGTGCCAGCACCGTTGCGGGGGCTGGCTACACCTTC.

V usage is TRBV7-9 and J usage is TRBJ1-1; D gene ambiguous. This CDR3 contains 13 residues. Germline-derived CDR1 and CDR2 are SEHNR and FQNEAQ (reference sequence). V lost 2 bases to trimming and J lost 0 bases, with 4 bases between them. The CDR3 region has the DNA TGTGCCAGCAGCTTATTAATGAACACTGAAGCTTTCTTT. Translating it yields CASSLLMNTEAFF.

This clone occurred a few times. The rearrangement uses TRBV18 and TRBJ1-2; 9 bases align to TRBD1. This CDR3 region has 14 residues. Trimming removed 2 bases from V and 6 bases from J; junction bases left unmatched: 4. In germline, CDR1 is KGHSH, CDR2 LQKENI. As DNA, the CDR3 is TGTGCCAGCTCACCAATCACAGGGGGCGATGGCTACACCTTC. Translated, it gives CASSPITGGDGYTF.

Here the CDR3 DNA reads TGCGCCAGCAGCTTGGACAGGGGGGACCTTGGCTACACCTTC. It codes for CASSLDRGDLGYTF. The chain combines TRBV5-1 with TRBJ1-2; TRBD1 agrees at 8 bases. The CDR3 consists of 14 residues. Germline CDR1 is SGHRS and CDR2 is YFSETQ. The V segment lost 0 bases and the J segment 7 bases; nucleotides outside the gene matches: 5.

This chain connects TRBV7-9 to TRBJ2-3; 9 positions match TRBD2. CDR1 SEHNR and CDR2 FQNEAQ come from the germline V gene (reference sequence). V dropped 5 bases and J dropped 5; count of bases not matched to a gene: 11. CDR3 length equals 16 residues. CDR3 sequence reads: CASSQIAGARGDTQYF. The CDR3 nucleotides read TGTGCCAGCAGCCAAATAGCGGGAGCTCGGGGAGATACGCAGTATTTT. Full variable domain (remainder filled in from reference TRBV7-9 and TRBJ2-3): DTGVSQNPRHKITKRGQNVTFRCDPISEHNRLYWYRQTLGQGPEFLTYFQNEAQLEKSRLLSDRFSAERPKGSFSTLEIQRTEQGDSAMYLCASSQIAGARGDTQYFGPGTRLTVL.

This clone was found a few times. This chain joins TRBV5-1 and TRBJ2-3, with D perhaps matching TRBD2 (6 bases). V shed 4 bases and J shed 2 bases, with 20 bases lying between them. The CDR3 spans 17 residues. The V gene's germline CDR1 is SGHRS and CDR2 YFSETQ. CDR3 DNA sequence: TGCGCCAGCAGCCCCACCTCGGGAGATTTTTTCACAGATACGCAGTATTTT. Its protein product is CASSPTSGDFFTDTQYF.

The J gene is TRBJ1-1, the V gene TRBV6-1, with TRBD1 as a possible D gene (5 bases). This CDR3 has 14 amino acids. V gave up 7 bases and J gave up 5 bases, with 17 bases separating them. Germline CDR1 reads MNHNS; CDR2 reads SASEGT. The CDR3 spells CASTLNVGGTEAFF. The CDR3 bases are TGTGCCAGCACCCTCAACGTGGGGGGGACTGAAGCTTTCTTT.

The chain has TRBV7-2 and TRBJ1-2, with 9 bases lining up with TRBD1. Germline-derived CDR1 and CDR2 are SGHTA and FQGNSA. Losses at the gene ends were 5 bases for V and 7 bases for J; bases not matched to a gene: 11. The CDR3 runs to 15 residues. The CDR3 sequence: CASSGGNPTGGGYTF. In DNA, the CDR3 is TGTGCCAGCAGCGGGGGAAACCCGACAGGGGGTGGCTACACCTTC.

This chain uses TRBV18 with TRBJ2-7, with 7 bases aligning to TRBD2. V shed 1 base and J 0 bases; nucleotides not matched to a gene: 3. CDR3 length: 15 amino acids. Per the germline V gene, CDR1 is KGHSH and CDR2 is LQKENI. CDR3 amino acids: CASSPQAGNSYEQYF. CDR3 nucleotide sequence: TGTGCCAGCTCACCACAAGCGGGGAACTCCTACGAGCAGTACTTC.

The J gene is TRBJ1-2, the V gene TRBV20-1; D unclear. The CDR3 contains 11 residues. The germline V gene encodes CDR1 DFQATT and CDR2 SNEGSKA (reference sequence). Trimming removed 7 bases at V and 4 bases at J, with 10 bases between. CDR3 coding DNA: TGCAGTGTTTTCAGCTTCTATGGCTACACCTTC. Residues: CSVFSFYGYTF.

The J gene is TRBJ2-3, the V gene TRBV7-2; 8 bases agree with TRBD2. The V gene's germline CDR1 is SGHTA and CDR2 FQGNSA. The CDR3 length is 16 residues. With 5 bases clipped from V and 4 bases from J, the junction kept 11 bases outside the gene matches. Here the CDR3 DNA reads TGTGCCAGCAGCCTAGGACTAGCTGGAAGTGCAGATACGCAGTATTTT. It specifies CASSLGLAGSADTQYF.

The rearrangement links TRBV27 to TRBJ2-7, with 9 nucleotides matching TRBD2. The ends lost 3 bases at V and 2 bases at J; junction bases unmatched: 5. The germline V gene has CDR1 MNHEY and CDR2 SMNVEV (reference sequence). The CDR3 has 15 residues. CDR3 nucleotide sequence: TGTGCCAGCAGTTTGGTGGCTAGCGGGGCCTACGAGCAGTACTTC. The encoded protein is CASSLVASGAYEQYF.

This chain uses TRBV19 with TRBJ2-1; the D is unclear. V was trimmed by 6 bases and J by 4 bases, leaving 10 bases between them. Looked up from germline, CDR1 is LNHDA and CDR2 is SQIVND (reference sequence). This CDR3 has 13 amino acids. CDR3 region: CASSPGHYNEQFF. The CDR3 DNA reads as TGTGCCAGTAGCCCAGGCCATTACAATGAGCAGTTCTTC.

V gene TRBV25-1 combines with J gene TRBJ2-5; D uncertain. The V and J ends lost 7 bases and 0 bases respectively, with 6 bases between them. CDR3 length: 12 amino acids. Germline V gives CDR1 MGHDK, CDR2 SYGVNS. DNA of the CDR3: TGTGCCAGCACCAAGGACCAAGAGACCCAGTACTTC. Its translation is CASTKDQETQYF.

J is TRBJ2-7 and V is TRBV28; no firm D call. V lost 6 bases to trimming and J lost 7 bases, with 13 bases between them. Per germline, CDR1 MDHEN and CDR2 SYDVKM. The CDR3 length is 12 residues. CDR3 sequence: CASSTSSKEQYF. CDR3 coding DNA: TGTGCCAGCAGCACTTCGTCCAAGGAGCAGTACTTC.

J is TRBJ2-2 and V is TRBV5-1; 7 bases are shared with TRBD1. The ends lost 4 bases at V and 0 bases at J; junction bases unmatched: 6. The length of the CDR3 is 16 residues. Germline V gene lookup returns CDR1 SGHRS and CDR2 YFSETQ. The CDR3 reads CASSPRQGSNTGELFF. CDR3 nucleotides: TGCGCCAGCAGCCCGAGACAGGGTTCGAACACCGGGGAGCTGTTTTTT. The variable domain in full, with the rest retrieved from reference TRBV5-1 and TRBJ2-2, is KAGVTQTPRYLIKTRGQQVTLSCSPISGHRSVSWYQQTPGQGLQFLFEYFSETQRNKGNFPGRFSGRQFSNSRSEMNVSTLELGDSALYLCASSPRQGSNTGELFFGEGSRLTVL.

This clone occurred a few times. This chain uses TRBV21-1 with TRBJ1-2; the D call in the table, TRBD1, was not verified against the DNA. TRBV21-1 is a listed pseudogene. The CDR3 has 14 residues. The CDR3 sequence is CASSNLQGQGGYTF. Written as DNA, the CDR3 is TGTGCCAGCAGCAACCTACAGGGACAAGGGGGCTACACCTTC.

The CDR3 here is CASSAPGQGLKHIQYF. DNA for the CDR3: TGTGCCAGCAGCGCTCCGGGACAGGGACTGAAGCACATTCAGTACTTC. This chain joins TRBV2 and TRBJ2-4; TRBD1 matches at 9 bases. The CDR3 is 16 amino acids. V dropped 6 bases and J dropped 8; count of bases not matched to a gene: 14. Per germline, CDR1 SNHLY and CDR2 FYNNEI.

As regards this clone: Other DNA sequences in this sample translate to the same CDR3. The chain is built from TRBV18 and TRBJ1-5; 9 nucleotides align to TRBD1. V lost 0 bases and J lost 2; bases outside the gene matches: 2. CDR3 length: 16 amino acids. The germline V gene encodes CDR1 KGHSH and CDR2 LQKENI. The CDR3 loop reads CASSPPGTGRNQPQHF. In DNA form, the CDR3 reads TGTGCCAGCTCACCACCGGGGACAGGGCGCAATCAGCCCCAGCATTTT.

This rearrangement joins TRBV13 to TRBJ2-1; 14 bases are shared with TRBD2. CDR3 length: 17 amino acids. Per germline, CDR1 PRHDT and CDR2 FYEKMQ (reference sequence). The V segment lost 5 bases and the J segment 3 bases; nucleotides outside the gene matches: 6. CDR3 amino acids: CASSMGTSGSYYNEQFF. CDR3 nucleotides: TGTGCCAGCAGCATGGGGACTAGCGGGAGTTACTACAATGAGCAGTTCTTC.

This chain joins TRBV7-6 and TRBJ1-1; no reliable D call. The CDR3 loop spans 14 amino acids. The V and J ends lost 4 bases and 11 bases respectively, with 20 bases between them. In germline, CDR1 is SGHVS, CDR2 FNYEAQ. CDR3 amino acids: CASSSTGPPSRAFF. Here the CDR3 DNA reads TGTGCCAGCAGCTCCACCGGGCCCCCTTCGCGGGCTTTCTTT.